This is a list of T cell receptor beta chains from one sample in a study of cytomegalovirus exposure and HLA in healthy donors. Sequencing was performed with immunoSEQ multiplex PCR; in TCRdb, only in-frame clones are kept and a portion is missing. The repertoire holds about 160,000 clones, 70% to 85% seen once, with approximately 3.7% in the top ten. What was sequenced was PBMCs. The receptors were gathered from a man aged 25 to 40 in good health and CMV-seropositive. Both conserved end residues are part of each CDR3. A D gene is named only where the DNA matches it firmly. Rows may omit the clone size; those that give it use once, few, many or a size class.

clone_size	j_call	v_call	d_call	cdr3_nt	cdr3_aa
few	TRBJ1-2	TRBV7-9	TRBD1	TGTGCCAGCAGCGATGACAGGGGTCGAGTCTATGGCTACACCTTC	CASSDDRGRVYGYTF
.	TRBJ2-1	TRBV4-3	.	TGCGCCAGCAGCCAGGGGGCGGGCTGGGACAATGAGCAGTTCTTC	CASSQGAGWDNEQFF
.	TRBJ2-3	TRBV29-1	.	TGCAGCGTTGAAGGAAGGGAGGGGGGCAGATCAGATACGCAGTATTTT	CSVEGREGGRSDTQYF
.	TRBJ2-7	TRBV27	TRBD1	TGTGCCAGACCCGGGACAGCCTACGAGCAGTACTTC	CARPGTAYEQYF
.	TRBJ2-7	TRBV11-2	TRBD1	TGTGCCAGCAGCTTAGTAGGTTTTACGGGACAGCATACGCCCTACGAGCAGTACTTC	CASSLVGFTGQHTPYEQYF
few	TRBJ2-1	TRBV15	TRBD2	TGTGCCACCAGCCCCCACGCGGGAGAGGAGCAGTTCTTC	CATSPHAGEEQFF
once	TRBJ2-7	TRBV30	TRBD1	TGTGCCTGGGTCCTTCCGGGACAGTTCAGCTCCTACGAGCAGTACTTC	CAWVLPGQFSSYEQYF
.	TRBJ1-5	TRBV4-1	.	TGCGCCAGCAGCCAAACAGGGAGTCAGCCCCAGCATTTT	CASSQTGSQPQHF
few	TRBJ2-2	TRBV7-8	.	TGTGCCAGCAGCTCAATAAGGCTTGGACTTACGAACACCGGGGAGCTGTTTTTT	CASSSIRLGLTNTGELFF
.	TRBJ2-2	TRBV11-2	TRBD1	TGTGCCAGCAGCTTCGAACAGGGGGCCACCGGGGAGCTGTTTTTT	CASSFEQGATGELFF
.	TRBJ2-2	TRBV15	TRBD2	TGTGCCACCAGCAGTTTAGCGGGGGAGGTCGGGGAGCTGTTTTTT	CATSSLAGEVGELFF
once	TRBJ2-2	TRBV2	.	TGTGCCAGCAGTCACAGGGTCCGTGCCGGGGCCGGGGAGCTGTTTTTT	CASSHRVRAGAGELFF
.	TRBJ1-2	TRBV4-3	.	TGCGCCAGCAGCCAAGATAGCTATGGCTACACCTTC	CASSQDSYGYTF
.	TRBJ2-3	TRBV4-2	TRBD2	TGTGCCAGCAGCCCCCGAACTAGCGGGGGGAACAGCTGGGCAGATACGCAGTATTTT	CASSPRTSGGNSWADTQYF
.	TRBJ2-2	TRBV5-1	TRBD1	TGCGCCAGCAGCACCGGGACAGATAACACCGGGGAGCTGTTTTTT	CASSTGTDNTGELFF
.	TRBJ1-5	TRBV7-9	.	TGTGCCAGCAGCTTTGACAACAATCAGCCCCAGCATTTT	CASSFDNNQPQHF
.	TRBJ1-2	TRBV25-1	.	TGTGCCAGCAGTACGGGTACTAGGGGCTACACCTTC	CASSTGTRGYTF
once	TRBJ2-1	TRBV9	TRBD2	TGTGCCAGCAGCGTAGACAGCGGGGCCAGCTCCTACAATGAGCAGTTCTTC	CASSVDSGASSYNEQFF
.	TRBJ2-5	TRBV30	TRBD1	TGTGCCTGGAAGGGGACAGACCCGTACCAAGAGACCCAGTACTTC	CAWKGTDPYQETQYF
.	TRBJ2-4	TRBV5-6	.	TGTGCCAGCAGCCCTTCTCTAGCCAAAAACATTCAGTACTTC	CASSPSLAKNIQYF
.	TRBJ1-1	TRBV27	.	TGTGCCAGCAGTTCAGAGAACACTGAAGCTTTCTTT	CASSSENTEAFF
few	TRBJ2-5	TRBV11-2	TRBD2	TGTGCCAGTCGACTAGCGGGGCACGAAGAGACCCAGTACTTC	CASRLAGHEETQYF
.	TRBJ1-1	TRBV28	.	TGTGCCAGCACCAGGCAGAACACTGAAGCTTTCTTT	CASTRQNTEAFF
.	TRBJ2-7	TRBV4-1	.	TGCGCCAGCAGCCAAGAAAGACGGCCAGGGCAGAACTACGAGCAGTACTTC	CASSQERRPGQNYEQYF
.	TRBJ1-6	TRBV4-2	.	TGTGCCAGCAGCCAAGCGGGGGGGGATAATTCACCCCTCCACTTT	CASSQAGGDNSPLHF
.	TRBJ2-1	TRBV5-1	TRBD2	TGCGCCAGCAGCCGAACTAGCGGGGGGGCCTTCGATGAGCAGTTCTTC	CASSRTSGGAFDEQFF
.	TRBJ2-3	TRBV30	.	TGTGCCTGGAGCAGAGGGTTAGATGATACGCAGTATTTT	CAWSRGLDDTQYF
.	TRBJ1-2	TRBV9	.	TGTGCCAGCAGCGTAGGGAGTTCCCCTAACTATGGCTACACCTTC	CASSVGSSPNYGYTF
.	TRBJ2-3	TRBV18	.	TGTGCCAGCTCAAGCCCAGATACGCAGTATTTT	CASSSPDTQYF
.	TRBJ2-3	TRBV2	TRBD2	TGTGCCAGCAGTGGACCACTAGCGGACGGCACAGATACGCAGTATTTT	CASSGPLADGTDTQYF
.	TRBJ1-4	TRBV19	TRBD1	TGTGCCAGTAACGAGCGGCCCGGGACAGGAGACGAAAAACTGTTTTTT	CASNERPGTGDEKLFF
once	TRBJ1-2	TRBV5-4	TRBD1	TGTGCCAGCAGCTCCGGGACAGGGGGCGTGCAGGGCTACACCTTC	CASSSGTGGVQGYTF
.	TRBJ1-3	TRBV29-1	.	TGCAGCGTTACAGGGAGCTCTGGAAACACCATATATTTT	CSVTGSSGNTIYF
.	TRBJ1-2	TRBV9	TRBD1	TGTGCCAGCATGGGACAGACCTCTAACTATGGCTACACCTTC	CASMGQTSNYGYTF
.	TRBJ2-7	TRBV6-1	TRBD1	TGTGCCAGCAGTGACAAAAGGACAGGGCTGGGCGAGCAGTACTTC	CASSDKRTGLGEQYF
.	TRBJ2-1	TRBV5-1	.	TGCGCCAGCAGCTCAAACTATGAGCAGTTCTTC	CASSSNYEQFF
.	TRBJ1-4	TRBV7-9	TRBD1	TGTGCCAGCAGCCTAAGACAGGGGGCGGATGAAAAACTGTTTTTT	CASSLRQGADEKLFF
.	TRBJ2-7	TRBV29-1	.	TGCAGCGTTGAAGACCCTGGCCCTTCCTACGAGCAGTACTTC	CSVEDPGPSYEQYF
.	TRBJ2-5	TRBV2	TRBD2	TGTGCCAGCAGTGGAGCGGGGGGGCCGGAAGAGACCCAGTACTTC	CASSGAGGPEETQYF
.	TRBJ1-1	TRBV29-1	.	TGCAGCGTTGTGGCCCAGGGAAACACTGAAGCTTTCTTT	CSVVAQGNTEAFF
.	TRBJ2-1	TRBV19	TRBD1	TGTGCCAGTTACCGGGACAGGGGGCTCCCCACACCATACAATGAGCAGTTCTTC	CASYRDRGLPTPYNEQFF
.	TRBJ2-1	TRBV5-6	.	TGTGCCAGCAGCCTACAGGGTATTGAGCAGTTCTTC	CASSLQGIEQFF
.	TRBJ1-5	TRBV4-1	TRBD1	TGCGCCAGCAGCCAAGGACAGGGAGGTCAGCCCCAGCATTTT	CASSQGQGGQPQHF
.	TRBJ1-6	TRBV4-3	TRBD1	TGCGCCAGCAGCCAAGTGACAGGGGGGGGTTCACCCCTCCACTTT	CASSQVTGGGSPLHF
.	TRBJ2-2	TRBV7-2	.	TGTGCCAGCAGCTCCTCTAGTTCCTTCACCGGGGAGCTGTTTTTT	CASSSSSSFTGELFF
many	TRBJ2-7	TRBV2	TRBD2	TGTGCCAGCACCCCACAGTTAGCGGGGGGGCAGTACTTC	CASTPQLAGGQYF
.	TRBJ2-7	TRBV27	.	TGTGCCAGCAGTTTATCGATTTTATACGGGACACCCTACGAGCAGTACTTC	CASSLSILYGTPYEQYF
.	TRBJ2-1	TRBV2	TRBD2	TGTGCCTCCAAATGGGGGGGGTTCGCCTACAATGAGCAGTTCTTC	CASKWGGFAYNEQFF
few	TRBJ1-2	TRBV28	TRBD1	TGTGCCAGCAGTGTGACAGGGGGGTTAAGGGGCTACACCTTC	CASSVTGGLRGYTF
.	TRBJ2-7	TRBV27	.	TGTGCCAGCAGTTCGAGCTCCTACGAGCAGTACTTC	CASSSSSYEQYF
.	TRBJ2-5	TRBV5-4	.	TGTGCCAGCAGCTTGGGGGGGCGAGAGACCCAGTACTTC	CASSLGGRETQYF
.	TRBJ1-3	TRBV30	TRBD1	TGTGCCTGGAATGCCAGGGGGTCTGGAAACACCATATATTTT	CAWNARGSGNTIYF
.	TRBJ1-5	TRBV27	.	TGTGCCAGCAGTACCTCGGACACCAATCAGCCCCAGCATTTT	CASSTSDTNQPQHF
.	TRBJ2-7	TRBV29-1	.	TGCAGCGCAACCTACAGCAAAAGCTCCTACGAGCAGTACTTC	CSATYSKSSYEQYF
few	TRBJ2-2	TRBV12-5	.	TGTGCTAGCTCCAGGGGTCCGAACACCGGGGAGCTGTTTTTT	CASSRGPNTGELFF
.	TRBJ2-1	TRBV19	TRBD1	TGTGCCAGTAGTATAGACCGGGACAGGGCTAATGAGCAGTTCTTC	CASSIDRDRANEQFF
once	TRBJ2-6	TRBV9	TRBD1	TGTGCCAGCAGCGTAGCGCCCCCGGGACAGGGAGGCTCTGGGGCCAACGTCCTGACTTTC	CASSVAPPGQGGSGANVLTF